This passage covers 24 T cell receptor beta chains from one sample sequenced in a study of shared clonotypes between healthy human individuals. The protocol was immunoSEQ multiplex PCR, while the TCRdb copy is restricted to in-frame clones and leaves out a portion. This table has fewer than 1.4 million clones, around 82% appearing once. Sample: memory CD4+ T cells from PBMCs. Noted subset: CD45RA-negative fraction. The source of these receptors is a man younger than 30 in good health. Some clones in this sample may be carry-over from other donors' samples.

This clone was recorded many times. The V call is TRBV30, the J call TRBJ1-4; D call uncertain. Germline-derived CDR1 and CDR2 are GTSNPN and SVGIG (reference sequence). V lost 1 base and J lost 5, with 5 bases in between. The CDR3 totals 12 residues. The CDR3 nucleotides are TGTGCCTGGAGTGACTTCAATGAAAAACTGTTTTTT. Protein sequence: CAWSDFNEKLFF.

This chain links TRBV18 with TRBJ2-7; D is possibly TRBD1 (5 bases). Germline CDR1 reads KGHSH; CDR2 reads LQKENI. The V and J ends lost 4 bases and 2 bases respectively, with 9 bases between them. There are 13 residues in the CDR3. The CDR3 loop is CASSRQNTYEQYF. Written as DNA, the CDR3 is TGTGCCAGCTCACGACAGAATACCTACGAGCAGTACTTC.

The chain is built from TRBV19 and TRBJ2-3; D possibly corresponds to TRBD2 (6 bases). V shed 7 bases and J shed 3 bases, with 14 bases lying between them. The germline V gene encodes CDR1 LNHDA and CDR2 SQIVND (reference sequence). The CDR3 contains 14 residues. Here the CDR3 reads CASIGPSGTDTQYF. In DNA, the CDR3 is TGTGCCAGTATCGGTCCGAGCGGGACAGATACGCAGTATTTT.

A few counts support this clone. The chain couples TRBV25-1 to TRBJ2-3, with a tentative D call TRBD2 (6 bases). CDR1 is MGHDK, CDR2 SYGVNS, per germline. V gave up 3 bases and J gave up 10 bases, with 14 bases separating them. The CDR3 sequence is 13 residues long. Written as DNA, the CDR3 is TGTGCCAGCAGTGATGCGGGGTATAGAGCGCAGTATTTT. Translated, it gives CASSDAGYRAQYF. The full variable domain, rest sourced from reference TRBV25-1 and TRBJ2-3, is EADIYQTPRYLVIGTGKKITLECSQTMGHDKMYWYQQDPGMELHLIHYSYGVNSTEKGDLSSESTVSRIRTEHFPLTLESARPSHTSQYLCASSDAGYRAQYFGPGTRLTVL.

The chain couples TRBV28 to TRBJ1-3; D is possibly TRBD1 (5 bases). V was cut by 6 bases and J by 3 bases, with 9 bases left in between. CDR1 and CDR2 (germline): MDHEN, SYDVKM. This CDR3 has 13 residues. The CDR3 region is CASRPGGGNTIYF. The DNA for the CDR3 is TGTGCCAGCAGGCCCGGGGGTGGAAACACCATATATTTT.

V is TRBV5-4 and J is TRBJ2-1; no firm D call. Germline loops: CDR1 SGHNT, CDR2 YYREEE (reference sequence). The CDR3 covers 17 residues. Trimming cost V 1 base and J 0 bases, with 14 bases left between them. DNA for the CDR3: TGTGCCAGCAGCTTGCGTCGGACGACAAGCTCCTACAATGAGCAGTTCTTC. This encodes CASSLRRTTSSYNEQFF.

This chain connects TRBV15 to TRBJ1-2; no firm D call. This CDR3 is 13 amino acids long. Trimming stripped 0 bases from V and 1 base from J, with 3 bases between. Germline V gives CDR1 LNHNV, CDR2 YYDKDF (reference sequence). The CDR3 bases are TGTGCCACCAGCAGAGACAGTAACTATGGCTACACCTTC. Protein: CATSRDSNYGYTF.

The CDR3 region is CASSVDSAFGGYTF. CDR3 bases: TGTGCCAGCAGCGTAGACAGCGCATTCGGCGGCTACACCTTC. The chain is built from TRBV9 and TRBJ1-2, with unresolved D. In germline, CDR1 is SGDLS, CDR2 YYNGEE. With 0 bases removed from V and 8 bases from J, the gap between germline ends came to 14 bases. The CDR3 contains 14 residues.

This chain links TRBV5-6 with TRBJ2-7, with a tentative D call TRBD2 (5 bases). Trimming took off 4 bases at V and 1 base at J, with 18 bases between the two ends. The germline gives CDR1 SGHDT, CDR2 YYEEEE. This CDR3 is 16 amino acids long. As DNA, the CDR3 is TGTGCCAGCAGCCTACCGTGGGAGACCTCTTCCTACGAGCAGTACTTC. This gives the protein CASSLPWETSSYEQYF.

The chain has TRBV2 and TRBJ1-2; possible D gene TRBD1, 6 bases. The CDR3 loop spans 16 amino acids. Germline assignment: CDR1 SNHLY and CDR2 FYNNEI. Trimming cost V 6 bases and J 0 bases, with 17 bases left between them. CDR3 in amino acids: CASSPLGGIANYGYTF. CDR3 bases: TGTGCCAGCAGCCCACTAGGGGGGATCGCTAACTATGGCTACACCTTC.

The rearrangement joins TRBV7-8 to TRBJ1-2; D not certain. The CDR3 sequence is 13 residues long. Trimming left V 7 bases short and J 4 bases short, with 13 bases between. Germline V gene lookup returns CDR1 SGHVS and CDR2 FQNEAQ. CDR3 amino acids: CASTPPEGYGYTF. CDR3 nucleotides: TGTGCCAGCACCCCCCCTGAGGGCTATGGCTACACCTTC.

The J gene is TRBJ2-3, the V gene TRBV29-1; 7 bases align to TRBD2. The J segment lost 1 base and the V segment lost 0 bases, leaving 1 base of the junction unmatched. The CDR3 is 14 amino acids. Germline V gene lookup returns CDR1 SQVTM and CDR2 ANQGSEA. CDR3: CSVEDTSGTDTQYF. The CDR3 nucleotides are TGCAGCGTTGAAGATACTAGCGGCACAGATACGCAGTATTTT.

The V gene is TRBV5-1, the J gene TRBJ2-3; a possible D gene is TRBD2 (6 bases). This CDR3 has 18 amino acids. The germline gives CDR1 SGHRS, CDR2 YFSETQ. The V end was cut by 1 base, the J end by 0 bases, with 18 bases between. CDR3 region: CASSLLSGLASSTDTQYF. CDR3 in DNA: TGCGCCAGCAGCTTGTTGTCCGGGCTAGCGTCTAGCACAGATACGCAGTATTTT.

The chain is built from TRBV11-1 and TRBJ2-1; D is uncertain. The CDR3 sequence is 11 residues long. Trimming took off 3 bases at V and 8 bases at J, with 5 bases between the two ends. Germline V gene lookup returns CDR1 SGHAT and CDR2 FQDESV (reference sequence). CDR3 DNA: TGTGCCAGCAGCTTTAGCCATGAGCAGTTCTTC. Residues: CASSFSHEQFF.

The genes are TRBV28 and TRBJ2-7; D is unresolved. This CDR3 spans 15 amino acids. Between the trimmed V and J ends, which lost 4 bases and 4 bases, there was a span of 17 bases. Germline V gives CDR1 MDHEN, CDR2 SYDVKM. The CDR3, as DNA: TGTGCCAGCAGTTCTCAGGACCCATCCGGGTACGAGCAGTACTTC. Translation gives CASSSQDPSGYEQYF.

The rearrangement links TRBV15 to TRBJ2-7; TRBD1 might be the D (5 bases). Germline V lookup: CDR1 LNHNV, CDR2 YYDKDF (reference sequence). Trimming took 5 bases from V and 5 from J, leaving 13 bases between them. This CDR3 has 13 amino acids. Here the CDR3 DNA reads TGTGCCACCAGCCGTAAAGGGGCAGACGAGCAGTACTTC. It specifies CATSRKGADEQYF.

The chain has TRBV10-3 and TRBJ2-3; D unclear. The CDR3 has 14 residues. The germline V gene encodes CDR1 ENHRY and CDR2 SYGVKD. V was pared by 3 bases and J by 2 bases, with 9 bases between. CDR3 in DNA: TGTGCCATCAGTGAATCGCGGAACACAGATACGCAGTATTTT. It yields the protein CAISESRNTDTQYF.

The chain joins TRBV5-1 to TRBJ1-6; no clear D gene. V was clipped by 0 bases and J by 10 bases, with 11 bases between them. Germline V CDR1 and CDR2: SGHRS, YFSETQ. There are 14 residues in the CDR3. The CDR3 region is CASSLVGDGSPLHF. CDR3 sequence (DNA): TGCGCCAGCAGCTTGGTTGGTGATGGATCACCCCTCCACTTT.

CDR3 coding DNA: TGTGCCACCAGCGCGCCGGACAGGGCCTCGCAGTCCTACGAGCAGTACTTC. Translated, it gives CATSAPDRASQSYEQYF. The chain employs TRBV15 and TRBJ2-7; the match to TRBD1 covers 8 bases. Germline V CDR1 and CDR2: LNHNV, YYDKDF (reference sequence). The CDR3 contains 17 residues. Germline trimming cut 5 bases from V and 1 base from J; bases unmatched to any gene: 13. Full variable domain (rest looked up from reference TRBV15 and TRBJ2-7): DAMVIQNPRYQVTQFGKPVTLSCSQTLNHNVMYWYQQKSSQAPKLLFHYYDKDFNNEADTPDNFQSRRPNTSFCFLDIRSPGLGDTAMYLCATSAPDRASQSYEQYFGPGTRLTVT.

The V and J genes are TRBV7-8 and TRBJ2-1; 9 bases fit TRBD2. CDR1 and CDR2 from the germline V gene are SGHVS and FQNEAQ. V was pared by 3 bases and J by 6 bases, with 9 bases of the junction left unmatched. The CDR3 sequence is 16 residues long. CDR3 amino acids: CASSFILLAGSNEQFF. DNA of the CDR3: TGTGCCAGCAGCTTTATCCTTCTAGCGGGAAGCAATGAGCAGTTCTTC.

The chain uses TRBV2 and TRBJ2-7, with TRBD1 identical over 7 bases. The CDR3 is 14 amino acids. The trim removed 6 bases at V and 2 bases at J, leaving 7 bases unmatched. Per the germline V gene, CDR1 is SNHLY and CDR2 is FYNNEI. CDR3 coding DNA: TGTGCCAGCAGATGGGACAGCCCCCCCTACGAGCAGTACTTC. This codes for CASRWDSPPYEQYF.

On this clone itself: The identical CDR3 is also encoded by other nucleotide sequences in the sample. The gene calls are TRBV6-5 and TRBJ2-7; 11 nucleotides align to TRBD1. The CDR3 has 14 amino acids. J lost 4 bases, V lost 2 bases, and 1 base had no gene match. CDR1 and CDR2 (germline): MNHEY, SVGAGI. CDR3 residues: CASSYGQGAYEQYF. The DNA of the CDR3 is TGTGCCAGCAGTTACGGACAGGGGGCTTACGAGCAGTACTTC.

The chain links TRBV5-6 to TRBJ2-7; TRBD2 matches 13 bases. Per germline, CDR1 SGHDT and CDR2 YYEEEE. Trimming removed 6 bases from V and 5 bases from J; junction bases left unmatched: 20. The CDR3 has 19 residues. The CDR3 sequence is CASTYLNLGLAGEGNEQYF. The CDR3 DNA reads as TGTGCCAGCACCTACCTTAACCTCGGACTAGCGGGAGAGGGCAACGAGCAGTACTTC.

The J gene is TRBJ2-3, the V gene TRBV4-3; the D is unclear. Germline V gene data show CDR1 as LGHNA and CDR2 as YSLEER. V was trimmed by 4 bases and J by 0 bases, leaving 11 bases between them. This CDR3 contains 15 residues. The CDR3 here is CASSPQRLSTDTQYF. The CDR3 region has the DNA TGCGCCAGCAGCCCACAGCGTTTAAGCACAGATACGCAGTATTTT.